This is a list of T cell receptor beta chains from one sample in a study of T cell responses to AZD1222 COVID-19 vaccine. Using immunoSEQ multiplex PCR, the repertoire was profiled, and TCRdb retains in-frame clones only, with some absent. Of more than 95,000 clones detected, roughly 90% appear once; the ten largest clones hold about 1.6%. The source was peripheral blood, collected on day 0 of AZD1222 vaccination. Receptor source: an adult in good health. CDR3s include the opening cysteine and the closing phenylalanine or tryptophan. D genes are given only for firm matches. For some rows the clone size is stated as once, few or many, or as a class when expanded; others skip it.

D | size | J | V | DNA | CDR3
. | few | TRBJ1-5 | TRBV19 | TGTGCCAGTAGAATACTCGACATAAGCAATCAGCCCCAGCATTTT | CASRILDISNQPQHF
. | . | TRBJ2-5 | TRBV9 | TGTGCCAGCAGCGCGTGGGACACCATGGGAGAGACCCAGTACTTC | CASSAWDTMGETQYF
. | . | TRBJ1-2 | TRBV3-1/TRBV3-2 | TGTGCCAGCAGCCAGGTGAGGGAGGGGGAGGACGGCTACACCTTC | CASSQVREGEDGYTF
. | . | TRBJ2-7 | TRBV6-5 | TGTGCCAGCACTGGACTTCAATTGAAGCAGTACTTC | CASTGLQLKQYF
. | . | TRBJ1-1 | TRBV7-3 | TGTGCCAGCAGCTTACGTAGGAACACTGAAGCTTTCTTT | CASSLRRNTEAFF
TRBD2 | . | TRBJ2-7 | TRBV10-2 | TGCGCCAGCAGTGAGTCCGGGGGGAGCTCCTACGAGCAGTACTTC | CASSESGGSSYEQYF
. | few | TRBJ2-7 | TRBV12-3/TRBV12-4 | TGTGCCAGCAGAGACCACTACGAGCAGTACTTC | CASRDHYEQYF
. | . | TRBJ2-5 | TRBV10-3 | TGTGCCATCAGTGAGTCGAGAGACAGCATAGAAGAGACCCAGTACTTC | CAISESRDSIEETQYF
. | once | TRBJ2-3 | TRBV28 | TGTGCCAGCAAACTCGGGACCCTAAGCACAGATACGCAGTATTTT | CASKLGTLSTDTQYF
TRBD1 | . | TRBJ1-1 | TRBV5-5 | TGTGCCAGCAGCTTGTTAAAGGACAGGGTGTTCGATTTGAACACTGAAGCTTTCTTT | CASSLLKDRVFDLNTEAFF
. | . | TRBJ2-5 | TRBV28 | TGTGCCAGCACCCTTACCGGGACCTGGTTGAAGACCCAGTACTTC | CASTLTGTWLKTQYF
. | . | TRBJ2-7 | TRBV7-6 | TGTGCCAGCAGCTTAGCGCGGGCAGGGCCCTCCTACGAGCAGTACTTC | CASSLARAGPSYEQYF
. | . | TRBJ1-1 | TRBV5-6 | TGTGCCAGCAGCTTGACAGGGCAGGAGAACACTGAAGCTTTCTTT | CASSLTGQENTEAFF
. | . | TRBJ2-2 | TRBV11-3 | TGTGCCAGCAGCACCCGGACAGCGAACACCGGGGAGCTGTTTTTT | CASSTRTANTGELFF
TRBD1 | . | TRBJ1-2 | TRBV29-1 | TGCAGCGTTGATTTTTGGGACAGGGGCTATGGCTACACCTTC | CSVDFWDRGYGYTF
. | . | TRBJ2-3 | TRBV12-3/TRBV12-4 | TGTGCCAGCAGTTTCGAGAGCACAGATACGCAGTATTTT | CASSFESTDTQYF
. | . | TRBJ2-4 | TRBV5-1 | TGCGCCAGCAGCTTCAAGGGTAACATTCAGTACTTC | CASSFKGNIQYF
. | . | TRBJ2-3 | TRBV11-3 | TGTGCCAGCAGCCACAGGGTTTCGGGCACAGATACGCAGTATTTT | CASSHRVSGTDTQYF
. | . | TRBJ2-1 | TRBV15 | TGTGCCACCAGCAGTGCCCCGTCTCGGGAGCAGTTCTTC | CATSSAPSREQFF
. | . | TRBJ2-5 | TRBV6-2/TRBV6-3 | TGTGCCAGCAGTAAAACGAACAGGGTTCAACTCCTTGGAGAGACCCAGTACTTC | CASSKTNRVQLLGETQYF
. | . | TRBJ2-2 | TRBV21-1 | TGTGCCAGCAGCAAAGCAGAACAGATTGACACCGGGGAGCTGTTTTTT | CASSKAEQIDTGELFF
TRBD2 | . | TRBJ2-7 | TRBV7-2 | TGTGCCAGCAGAGGACTAGCGGGAGTAGTCTACGAGCAGTACTTC | CASRGLAGVVYEQYF
. | . | TRBJ1-1 | TRBV28 | TGTGCCAGCAGTTCTCCTGCGAACACTGAAGCTTTCTTT | CASSSPANTEAFF
TRBD1 | . | TRBJ1-5 | TRBV3-1/TRBV3-2 | TGTGCCAGCAGCCAAGGTAGTGCAGGGGGGCCCCAGCATTTT | CASSQGSAGGPQHF
TRBD1 | . | TRBJ2-7 | TRBV25-1 | TGTGCCAGCACCCCCTCCGGGACAGGGAGCGCCTACGAGCAGTACTTC | CASTPSGTGSAYEQYF
. | . | TRBJ2-7 | TRBV9 | TGTGCCAGCAGCGTATCCCCCTACTCCTACGAGCAGTACTTC | CASSVSPYSYEQYF
TRBD1 | . | TRBJ1-6 | TRBV3-1/TRBV3-2 | TGTGCCAGCAGCCAAGTGGGACAGGGAAATTCACCCCTCCACTTT | CASSQVGQGNSPLHF
. | . | TRBJ2-7 | TRBV4-1 | TGCGCCAGCAGCCAAGCGGAAGGCTCGGACACCTTCTACGAGCAGTACTTC | CASSQAEGSDTFYEQYF
TRBD1 | . | TRBJ1-1 | TRBV7-9 | TGTGCCAGCAGCTTAGGGAGGGGGCCACAAGCTTTCTTT | CASSLGRGPQAFF
. | . | TRBJ2-2 | TRBV9 | TGTGCCAGCAGCGACGGACAACTGAACACCGGGGAGCTGTTTTTT | CASSDGQLNTGELFF
TRBD2 | . | TRBJ2-7 | TRBV9 | TGTGCCAGCAGCGTATCGAGCGGGAGTAGTATGTACGAGCAGTACTTC | CASSVSSGSSMYEQYF
. | . | TRBJ2-1 | TRBV30 | TGTGCCTGGAGTGTACGAGACGGATACAATGAGCAGTTCTTC | CAWSVRDGYNEQFF
TRBD2 | . | TRBJ2-1 | TRBV6-5 | TGTGCCAGCGGATCTAGCGGGAGGTACAATGAGCAGTTCTTC | CASGSSGRYNEQFF
. | once | TRBJ1-1 | TRBV18 | TGTGCCAGCTCACCCCAAGACGGGAACACTGAAGCTTTCTTT | CASSPQDGNTEAFF
. | . | TRBJ1-4 | TRBV27 | TGTGCCAGCAGTCCCGCCGGGAGACAGGAAAAACTGTTTTTT | CASSPAGRQEKLFF
. | . | TRBJ1-5 | TRBV19 | TGTGCCAGTAGTATCCTTGCAGGGTCCAATCAGCCCCAGCATTTT | CASSILAGSNQPQHF
. | once | TRBJ2-1 | TRBV9 | TGTGCCAGCAGCCCCAGGTACAATGAGCAGTTCTTC | CASSPRYNEQFF
. | . | TRBJ1-1 | TRBV11-2 | TGTGCCAGCAGCTTAGGCGGGACTGCGAACACTGAAGCTTTCTTT | CASSLGGTANTEAFF
. | . | TRBJ2-7 | TRBV6-2/TRBV6-3 | TGTGCCAGCAGCGCGACGGAAAGTTTCGAGCAGTACTTC | CASSATESFEQYF
TRBD2 | . | TRBJ2-7 | TRBV6-2/TRBV6-3 | TGTGCCAGCAGTTGGCTAGCGGGAGAGACTAACTTC | CASSWLAGETNF
. | . | TRBJ1-4 | TRBV27 | TGTGCCAGCAGTTTGGAAAGGGGCTCTGAAAAACTGTTTTTT | CASSLERGSEKLFF
TRBD2 | . | TRBJ2-7 | TRBV7-6 | TGTGCCAGCAGCTTAGGGACTAGCGTATCCTACGAGCAGTACTTC | CASSLGTSVSYEQYF
. | . | TRBJ2-7 | TRBV28 | TGTGCCAGCACCTTTAGCCGCGGGACCTACGAGCAGTACTTC | CASTFSRGTYEQYF
. | . | TRBJ2-1 | TRBV19 | TGTGCCAGTAGTTCCCCCGGGGCCAATGAGCAGTTCTTC | CASSSPGANEQFF
. | . | TRBJ1-2 | TRBV4-2 | TGTGCCAGCAGCCAAGACCTTTATGGCTACACCTTC | CASSQDLYGYTF
. | . | TRBJ2-2 | TRBV7-9 | TGTGCCAGCAGTATGATGCTAGGGAACACCGGGGAGCTGTTTTTT | CASSMMLGNTGELFF
. | . | TRBJ1-2 | TRBV19 | TGTGCCAGTAGTATAGATCGCCCCCCGGTCTGGGGACATCTTACGGGCTACACCTTC | CASSIDRPPVWGHLTGYTF
. | . | TRBJ1-2 | TRBV12-3/TRBV12-4 | TGTGCCAGCAGTTTACATGGCTACACCTTC | CASSLHGYTF
. | . | TRBJ2-7 | TRBV14 | TGTGCCAGCAGCCCGGCGAGAGACTACTCCTACGAGCAGTACTTC | CASSPARDYSYEQYF
TRBD1 | . | TRBJ1-4 | TRBV7-9 | TGTGCCAGCAGCCTCGGACAGGGTGTTAATGAAAAACTGTTTTTT | CASSLGQGVNEKLFF
. | . | TRBJ2-1 | TRBV5-1 | TGCGCCAGCAGCTTCAATAACAATGAGCAGTTCTTC | CASSFNNNEQFF
TRBD2 | . | TRBJ2-3 | TRBV24-1 | TGTGCCACCAGTGAGTTACCGGGACTAGCGGGCACAGATACGCAGTATTTT | CATSELPGLAGTDTQYF
. | . | TRBJ1-2 | TRBV3-1/TRBV3-2 | TGTGCCAGCAGCCAAGATGTGCTCAGGGGATATGTACGGTATGGCTACACCTTC | CASSQDVLRGYVRYGYTF
. | once | TRBJ1-1 | TRBV28 | TGTGCCAGCATGCTCACGAGACTTAGGGGTCAGATGAACACTGAAGCTTTCTTT | CASMLTRLRGQMNTEAFF
. | . | TRBJ2-7 | TRBV3-1/TRBV3-2 | TGTGCCAGCAGCCATGGGGGGAACGAGCAGTACTTC | CASSHGGNEQYF
. | . | TRBJ2-3 | TRBV28 | TGTGCCAGCAGTTTCGGACAGCCATTCACAGATACGCAGTATTTT | CASSFGQPFTDTQYF
. | . | TRBJ1-1 | TRBV7-2 | TGTGCCAGCAGCTTAGTGGGCAGGGTGTACACTGAAGCTTTCTTT | CASSLVGRVYTEAFF
. | . | TRBJ1-6 | TRBV5-1 | TGCGCCAGCAGCTTCGAAAATTCACCCCTCCACTTT | CASSFENSPLHF
. | . | TRBJ1-1 | TRBV5-1 | TGCGCCAGCAGCTTGAGACACTCGGGGAACTTGAACACTGAAGCTTTCTTT | CASSLRHSGNLNTEAFF